This record looks at one TCR beta chain sequence and its context. The sample originates from a study of T cell changes during pregnancy in multiple sclerosis. Generated by immunoSEQ multiplex PCR, the TCRdb table keeps only in-frame clones and is missing some. The sample lists approximately 83,000 clones, approximately 92% occurring once. The CDR3 runs to 15 residues. V was clipped by 5 bases and J by 4 bases, with 17 bases between them. Germline V gene sequence: CDR1 SGHVS, CDR2 FQNEAQ. V and J are TRBV7-8 and TRBJ1-1; tentatively, D is TRBD1 (5 bases). This clonotype was sampled from a female donor with multiple sclerosis, enrolled in a pregnancy study. The material sequenced was peripheral blood, taken in the first trimester of pregnancy. The CDR3 protein is CASSPIWGRRTEAFF. The CDR3 DNA sequence: TGTGCCAGCAGCCCCATCTGGGGCAGGCGCACTGAAGCTTTCTTT.